Reported below is one TCR beta chain. Authors' analysis steps: The authors estimated nucleated cell counts from reference gene primer amplification. The table came from immunoSEQ multiplex PCR; TCRdb's copy has only in-frame clones and leaves some out. V, J and clone size were drawn from that table, and D and trimming were deduced from the DNA. The sample holds a few hundred thousand clones, approximately 83% seen once. Germline lookup yields CDR1 SGHRS and CDR2 YFSETQ. Losses at the gene ends were 3 bases for V and 4 bases for J; bases not matched to a gene: 12. The CDR3 spans 17 residues. This sample stems from a study of blood T cell repertoires in COVID-19. Study details: Material from acute and convalescent COVID-19 was sourced from the United States, Italy and Spain.

Seattle researchers signed up patients amid active infection and tracked them longitudinally. The chain couples TRBV5-1 to TRBJ2-2; 7 bases line up with TRBD1. The sequence derives from a person aged 70 to 85 with COVID-19, enrolled during active disease. Sequences were obtained from peripheral blood. As DNA, the CDR3 is TGCGCCAGCAGCTCCGACGACCCGACAGGGCTCACCGGGGAGCTGTTTTTT. It is translated as CASSSDDPTGLTGELFF.